The 25 T cell receptor beta chains below all came from one sample that was sequenced in a study of identifying expanded T cells in peripheral blood. Only in-frame clones appear in the TCRdb table, and some are missing; sequencing was by immunoSEQ multiplex PCR. The table records around 78,000 clones, 80% to 90% of them present only once. Sequenced sample: blood. Receptor source: a person aged 18-70 years in good health.

The chain links TRBV5-4 to TRBJ2-2; D remains ambiguous. This CDR3 contains 15 residues. Germline V gives CDR1 SGHNT, CDR2 YYREEE (reference sequence). Trimming removed 0 bases from V and 0 bases from J, with 6 bases in between. The CDR3 here is CASSLDVTNTGELFF. CDR3 DNA sequence: TGTGCCAGCAGCTTGGACGTAACGAACACCGGGGAGCTGTTTTTT.

This sequence joins TRBV11-2 and TRBJ2-7, with TRBD1 identical over 12 bases. The junction had 2 bases not matched to a gene; V was cut back by 3 bases and J by 2 bases. This CDR3 region has 15 residues. Germline V gene sequence: CDR1 SGHAT, CDR2 FQNNGV. Here the CDR3 DNA reads TGTGCCAGCAGCTTCGGGACAGGGGGCACCTACGAGCAGTACTTC. This gives the protein CASSFGTGGTYEQYF.

This clone was recorded once. The chain couples TRBV2 to TRBJ2-5, with D tentatively TRBD2 (5 bases). Trimming removed 4 bases at V and 1 base at J, with 10 bases between. This CDR3 has 14 amino acids. CDR1 and CDR2 (germline): SNHLY, FYNNEI. The CDR3 DNA reads as TGTGCCAGCAGTGGCGGGCAGTCCCAAGAGACCCAGTACTTC. This sequence encodes CASSGGQSQETQYF.

The chain has TRBV27 and TRBJ2-1; D is perhaps TRBD1 (6 bases). The V end lost 6 bases, the J end lost 0 bases, and 15 bases lay between the germline ends. Per germline, CDR1 MNHEY and CDR2 SMNVEV (reference sequence). The CDR3 is made up of 16 amino acids. Written as DNA, the CDR3 is TGTGCCAGCAGAGGTCGACAGGCCAACTCCTACAATGAGCAGTTCTTC. It encodes CASRGRQANSYNEQFF.

The chain joins TRBV7-2 to TRBJ2-1; the match to TRBD2 covers 7 bases. Per the germline V gene, CDR1 is SGHTA and CDR2 is FQGNSA. V trimming: 2 bases; J trimming: 7 bases; junction bases outside the gene matches: 11. The CDR3 totals 16 residues. CDR3 in amino acids: CASSLLAALLVNEQFF. In nucleotides, the CDR3 is TGTGCCAGCAGCTTACTAGCGGCCCTTTTAGTAAATGAGCAGTTCTTC.

In the case of this clone: The junction shows a germline mismatch at one end, possibly a read error. The genes are TRBV2 and TRBJ2-5; the D gene could be TRBD1 or TRBD2 (5 bases each). Germline lookup yields CDR1 SNHLY and CDR2 FYNNEI. This CDR3 contains 14 residues. CDR3 DNA: TGTGCCAGCAGCGAAGGGACCAGACAAGAGACCCAGTACTTC. This translates into CASSEGTRQETQYF. Looking up the rest from reference TRBV2 and TRBJ2-5 gives the full variable domain: EPEVTQTPSHQVTQMGQEVILRCVPISNHLYFYWYRQILGQKVEFLVSFYNNEISEKSEIFDDQFSVERPDGSNFTLKIRSTKLEDSAMYFCASSEGTRQETQYFGPGTRLLVL.

This sequence joins TRBV5-1 and TRBJ2-7; tentative D call: TRBD2 (6 bases). The CDR3 sequence is 13 residues long. Deletions cut 2 bases from V and 4 bases from J, with 10 bases between. Germline V gives CDR1 SGHRS, CDR2 YFSETQ. The CDR3 region has the DNA TGCGCCAGCAGCTTCGACGGGGGATACGAGCAGTACTTC. Its protein product is CASSFDGGYEQYF.

The chain couples TRBV7-9 to TRBJ1-4; 7 nucleotides match TRBD1. There are 19 residues in the CDR3. Looked up from germline, CDR1 is SEHNR and CDR2 is FQNEAQ (reference sequence). V was clipped by 2 bases and J by 1 base; unmatched bases: 13. For the CDR3, the DNA is TGTGCCAGCAGCTTACGCGGAGGGGGCGCCTCAGGAACTAATGAAAAACTGTTTTTT. Its protein product is CASSLRGGGASGTNEKLFF.

V gene TRBV18 combines with J gene TRBJ2-3; 7 nucleotides line up with TRBD1. Per germline, CDR1 KGHSH and CDR2 LQKENI. CDR3 size: 14 residues. V lost 4 bases, J lost 0 bases, and 1 base stayed unmatched. CDR3 protein: CASSRQGSTDTQYF. The CDR3 bases are TGTGCCAGCTCACGACAGGGCAGCACAGATACGCAGTATTTT.

V is TRBV29-1 and J is TRBJ2-6; 10 nucleotides align to TRBD1. CDR3 length equals 17 residues. Germline trimming cut 1 base from V and 0 bases from J; bases unmatched to any gene: 3. Looked up from germline, CDR1 is SQVTM and CDR2 is ANQGSEA. CDR3 loop: CSVEGTGGRSGANVLTF. CDR3 sequence (DNA): TGCAGCGTTGAAGGGACAGGGGGTCGCTCTGGGGCCAACGTCCTGACTTTC.

The chain employs TRBV29-1 and TRBJ2-3, with 7 bases that match TRBD2. Germline CDR1 is SQVTM and CDR2 is ANQGSEA. The V gene end was trimmed by 0 bases and the J gene end by 11 bases; junction bases not matched to a gene: 11. This CDR3 has 14 residues. The CDR3 sequence is CSVEDVVPGGGQYF. CDR3 coding DNA: TGCAGCGTTGAAGACGTTGTTCCCGGCGGGGGGCAGTATTTT.

The V call is TRBV11-1, the J call TRBJ2-7, with 8 bases fitting TRBD2. CDR1 SGHAT and CDR2 FQDESV come from the germline V gene (reference sequence). The CDR3 runs 15 residues. The J segment lost 1 base and the V segment lost 5 bases, leaving 7 bases of the junction unmatched. The CDR3 region has the DNA TGTGCCAGCAGCCTCGGACTAGCAGGGTCCTACGAGCAGTACTTC. Translated: CASSLGLAGSYEQYF.

The CDR3 sequence is CASSSQPVTNEKLFF. In DNA form, the CDR3 reads TGTGCCAGCTCAAGCCAGCCTGTGACTAATGAAAAACTGTTTTTT. The chain recombines TRBV18 with TRBJ1-4, with D unclear. Trimming removed 5 bases at V and 2 bases at J, with 12 bases between. Germline V gives CDR1 KGHSH, CDR2 LQKENI. This CDR3 is built from 15 residues.

The chain uses TRBV10-3 and TRBJ2-1; D remains unclear. Germline assignment: CDR1 ENHRY and CDR2 SYGVKD. The CDR3 length is 13 residues. The V end lost 7 bases, the J end lost 2 bases, and 9 bases lay between the germline ends. CDR3 nucleotides: TGTGCCATCACGCAGATCCCCTACAATGAGCAGTTCTTC. Translated, it gives CAITQIPYNEQFF.

The genes are TRBV7-2 and TRBJ2-1; the D gene is possibly TRBD2 (7 bases). The CDR3 is made up of 16 amino acids. Germline assignment: CDR1 SGHTA and CDR2 FQGNSA. V gave up 0 bases and J gave up 8 bases, with 17 bases separating them. The CDR3 reads CASSLAWRRGGDEQFF. CDR3 nucleotides: TGTGCCAGCAGCTTAGCGTGGCGGAGGGGGGGCGATGAGCAGTTCTTC.

This clone has just a few counts. The rearrangement joins TRBV7-3 to TRBJ1-2; the match to TRBD1 covers 7 bases. CDR3 size: 16 residues. V lost 5 bases to trimming and J lost 1 base; unmatched junction nucleotides: 10. The germline gives CDR1 SGHTA, CDR2 FQGTGA. In DNA, the CDR3 is TGTGCCAGCAGCCCGTCCCGGGACAGCGATAACTATGGCTACACCTTC. This sequence encodes CASSPSRDSDNYGYTF.

This rearrangement joins TRBV18 to TRBJ2-7; D is unclear. Trimming stripped 2 bases from V and 0 bases from J, with 11 bases between. CDR1 KGHSH and CDR2 LQKENI come from the germline V gene. This CDR3 contains 15 residues. CDR3 loop: CASSPNPTSSYEQYF. CDR3 sequence (DNA): TGTGCCAGCTCACCAAACCCTACGAGCTCCTACGAGCAGTACTTC.

A word on this clone: One end of the junction is discordant with germline, which a read error may explain. The chain is built from TRBV6-1 and TRBJ2-1; TRBD2 matches at 7 bases. CDR1 is MNHNS and CDR2 is SASEGT in the germline V gene. The CDR3 consists of 15 residues. The CDR3 sequence is CASREAGLRYNEQFF. CDR3 sequence (DNA): TGTGCCAGCAGGGAAGCGGGACTTCGATACAATGAGCAGTTCTTC.

The chain couples TRBV29-1 to TRBJ1-1, with 8 bases identical to TRBD1. Germline CDR1 reads SQVTM; CDR2 reads ANQGSEA. The CDR3 is 13 residues long. Trimming took 6 bases from V and 1 from J; bases not matched to a gene: 4. CDR3 DNA: TGCAGCGTGGGTGGACAGGGGAACACTGAAGCTTTCTTT. It yields the protein CSVGGQGNTEAFF.

This chain uses TRBV7-2 with TRBJ2-3; 9 bases agree with TRBD2. This CDR3 has 18 residues. Germline CDR1 and CDR2: SGHTA and FQGNSA. V was clipped by 2 bases and J by 1 base; unmatched bases: 10. The CDR3 nucleotides read TGTGCCAGCAGCTTATCCTCGACTAGCGGATTACGCACAGATACGCAGTATTTT. Its protein is CASSLSSTSGLRTDTQYF.

The CDR3 loop is CASSGVSEKLFF. CDR3 DNA sequence: TGTGCCAGCAGTGGGGTTTCCGAAAAACTGTTTTTT. The J gene is TRBJ1-4, the V gene TRBV2; D is undetermined. CDR3 size: 12 residues. V was cut by 4 bases and J by 8 bases, with 8 bases left in between. Germline V gene sequence: CDR1 SNHLY, CDR2 FYNNEI.

The V gene is TRBV5-1, the J gene TRBJ2-2; no clear D. CDR1 SGHRS and CDR2 YFSETQ come from the germline V gene. The germline V and J ends were trimmed by 1 base and 8 bases, with 9 bases remaining between them. The CDR3 has 13 residues. This CDR3 is CASSLSMGGELFF. For the CDR3, the DNA is TGCGCCAGCAGCTTGTCCATGGGAGGGGAGCTGTTTTTT.

As to this clone: The same CDR3 can be traced to other DNA sequences in this sample. The V call is TRBV6-5, the J call TRBJ1-3; D is unresolved. Germline values: CDR1 MNHEY, CDR2 SVGAGI. The CDR3 loop spans 14 amino acids. V lost 0 bases and J lost 1, with 4 bases in between. The CDR3 DNA follows: TGTGCCAGCAGTTACTCGAATTCTGGAAACACCATATATTTT. The encoded protein is CASSYSNSGNTIYF.

The chain employs TRBV4-3 and TRBJ2-1, with 9 nucleotides matching TRBD2. V lost 4 bases and J lost 1; bases outside the gene matches: 14. The CDR3 spans 19 residues. CDR1 and CDR2 (germline): LGHNA, YSLEER. CDR3 sequence: CASSPQGALAGASYNEQFF. The DNA of the CDR3 is TGCGCCAGCAGCCCGCAAGGGGCGTTAGCGGGAGCGTCCTACAATGAGCAGTTCTTC.

V usage is TRBV4-3 and J usage is TRBJ1-1; D might be TRBD1 (5 bases). This CDR3 region has 15 residues. CDR1 is LGHNA, CDR2 YSLEER, per germline. V gave up 4 bases and J gave up 3 bases, with 15 bases separating them. The CDR3 DNA sequence: TGCGCCAGCAGCCTCGATGGGACGTCTGACACTGAAGCTTTCTTT. This translates into CASSLDGTSDTEAFF.